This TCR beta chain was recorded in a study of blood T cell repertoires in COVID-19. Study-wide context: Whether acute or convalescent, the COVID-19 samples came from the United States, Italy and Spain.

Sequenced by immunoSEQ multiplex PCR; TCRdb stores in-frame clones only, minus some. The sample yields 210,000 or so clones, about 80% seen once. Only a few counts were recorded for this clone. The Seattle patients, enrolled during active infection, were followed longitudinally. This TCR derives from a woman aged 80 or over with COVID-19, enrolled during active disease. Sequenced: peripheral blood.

DNA of the CDR3: TGTGCCAGCAGTCTGGCTGACAGGGAGTACGAGCAGTACTTC. As protein: CASSLADREYEQYF. V is TRBV28 and J is TRBJ2-7; TRBD1 agrees at 7 bases. V was clipped by 5 bases and J by 4 bases; unmatched bases: 8. Per the germline V gene, CDR1 is MDHEN and CDR2 is SYDVKM. CDR3 length: 14 residues.